This T cell receptor beta chain was identified in a study of T-cell reconstitution after alpha-beta-depleted transplantation in children. CDR3 length equals 15 residues. Germline lookup yields CDR1 SGDLS and CDR2 YYNGEE. The V and J ends lost 0 bases and 2 bases respectively, with 10 bases between them. At least ten counts were recorded for this clonotype. Preparing the TCRbeta library involved the use of unique molecular identifiers. TCRdb ran MiXCR on the PCR reads and lists one entry per CDR3 protein. Of some 640,000 distinct CDR3 sequences listed, around a sixth are singletons. The clonotype comes from a human donor who donated a stem cell graft to a child with acute myeloid leukemia. The starting material was PBMCs from the stem cell graft donor, obtained from the stem cell graft. The rearrangement links TRBV9 to TRBJ2-3; D call uncertain. CDR3 DNA sequence: TGTGCCAGCAGCGTAGGTGGCGGATACACAGATACGCAGTATTTT. This sequence encodes CASSVGGGYTDTQYF.